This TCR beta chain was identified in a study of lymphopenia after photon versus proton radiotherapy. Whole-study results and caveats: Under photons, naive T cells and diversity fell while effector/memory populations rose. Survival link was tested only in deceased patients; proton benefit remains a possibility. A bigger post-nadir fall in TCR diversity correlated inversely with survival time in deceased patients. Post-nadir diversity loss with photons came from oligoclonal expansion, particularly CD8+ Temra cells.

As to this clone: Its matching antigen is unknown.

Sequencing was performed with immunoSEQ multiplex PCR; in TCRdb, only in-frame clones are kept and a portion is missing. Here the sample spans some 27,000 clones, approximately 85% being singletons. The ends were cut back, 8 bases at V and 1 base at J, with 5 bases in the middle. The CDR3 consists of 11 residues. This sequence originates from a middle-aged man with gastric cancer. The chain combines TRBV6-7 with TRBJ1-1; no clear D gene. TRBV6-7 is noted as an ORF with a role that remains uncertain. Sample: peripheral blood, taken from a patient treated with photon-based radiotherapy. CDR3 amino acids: CASRENTEAFF. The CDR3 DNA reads TGTGCCAGCCGGGAGAACACTGAAGCTTTCTTT.